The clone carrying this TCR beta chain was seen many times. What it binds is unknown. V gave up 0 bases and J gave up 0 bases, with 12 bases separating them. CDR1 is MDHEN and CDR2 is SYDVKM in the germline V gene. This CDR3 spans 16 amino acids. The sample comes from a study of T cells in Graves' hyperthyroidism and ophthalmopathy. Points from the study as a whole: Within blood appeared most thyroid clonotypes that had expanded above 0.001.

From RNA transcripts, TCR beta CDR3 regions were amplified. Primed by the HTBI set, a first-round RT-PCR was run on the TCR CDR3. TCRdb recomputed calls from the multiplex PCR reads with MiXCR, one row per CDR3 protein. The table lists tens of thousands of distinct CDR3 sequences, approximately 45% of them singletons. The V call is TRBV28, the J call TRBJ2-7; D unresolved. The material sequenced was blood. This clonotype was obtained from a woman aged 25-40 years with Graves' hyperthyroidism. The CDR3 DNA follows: TGTGCCAGCAGTTTATGGTCCGAGAGCTCCTCCTACGAGCAGTACTTC. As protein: CASSLWSESSSYEQYF.